The 18 T cell receptor beta chains in this list originate from one sample, sequenced in a study of blood T cell repertoires in COVID-19 (dated by TCRdb to 2018 to 2020). The protocol used for the library was the immunoSEQ multiplex PCR assay. TCRdb took over this immuneACCESS table, retaining in-frame rearrangements with V and J assigned. Such tables are incomplete; in checked studies, under half of the missing clones stem from an unresolved V gene, and the remainder is unexplained. The sample table shows 400,000 to 450,000 clones, and about 90% are seen once. The ten largest account for around 0.6% of the sample. Material for sequencing was PBMCs or T cells enriched from blood (not recorded which). These receptors came from a man aged 18 to 30 who had recovered from COVID-19.

This clone has just a few counts. The CDR3 region has the DNA TGTGCCAGCAGCTTAGGCGGGGGGCTAAGGAACGAGCAGTACTTC. As protein: CASSLGGGLRNEQYF. The chain recombines TRBV11-3 with TRBJ2-7; 8 bases match TRBD2. CDR1 is SGHNT and CDR2 is YENEEA in the germline V gene. The CDR3 loop spans 15 amino acids. Unmatched junction bases numbered 7, after V lost 1 base and J lost 5 bases.

This chain joins TRBV28 and TRBJ2-3; D may be TRBD2 (7 bases). The V end was cut by 2 bases, the J end by 6 bases, with 21 bases between. The CDR3 is made up of 17 amino acids. CDR1 and CDR2 from the germline V gene are MDHEN and SYDVKM. CDR3: CASSLEGGLSRLDTQYF. CDR3 nucleotide sequence: TGTGCCAGCAGTTTAGAGGGGGGGTTGAGCCGGTTGGATACGCAGTATTTT.

The chain is built from TRBV7-5 and TRBJ1-1; the table gives TRBD1 as D, unverified against the DNA. TRBV7-5 is given as a pseudogene. The CDR3 loop spans 17 amino acids. The CDR3 DNA reads as TGTGTCAGAAGGAAGGACAGGGGCTTTTTCCCTTCCGCTGAAGCTTTCTTT. Protein sequence: CVRRKDRGFFPSAEAFF.

The chain links TRBV6-6 to TRBJ1-6; D is ambiguous. This CDR3 spans 14 amino acids. CDR1 MNHNY and CDR2 SVGAGI come from the germline V gene (reference sequence). The V gene lost 4 bases and the J gene lost 3 bases, with 7 bases spanning the gap. CDR3 amino acids: CASSLEGYNSPLHF. The CDR3 DNA sequence: TGTGCCAGCAGTTTAGAGGGCTATAATTCACCCCTCCACTTT.

This sequence joins TRBV2 and TRBJ2-2; D ambiguous. CDR3 length: 14 amino acids. Germline V gives CDR1 SNHLY, CDR2 FYNNEI. V lost 2 bases, J lost 6 bases, and 10 bases lay in between. CDR3 loop: CASSEQQTAGELFF. The CDR3, as DNA: TGTGCCAGCAGTGAACAACAGACCGCCGGGGAGCTGTTTTTT. Using reference TRBV2 and TRBJ2-2 for the parts outside the CDR3, the full variable domain is EPEVTQTPSHQVTQMGQEVILRCVPISNHLYFYWYRQILGQKVEFLVSFYNNEISEKSEIFDDQFSVERPDGSNFTLKIRSTKLEDSAMYFCASSEQQTAGELFFGEGSRLTVL.

In its sample, this clone was seen a few times. V is TRBV7-2 and J is TRBJ1-3; 9 positions match TRBD1. Germline V lookup: CDR1 SGHTA, CDR2 FQGNSA. Trimming cost V 1 base and J 10 bases; bases outside gene matches: 8. This CDR3 comprises 15 residues. The CDR3 nucleotides read TGTGCCAGCAGCTTAGATCCAGGACAGGGGTTTACCATATATTTT. Its translation: CASSLDPGQGFTIYF.

This chain joins TRBV19 and TRBJ1-1; TRBD1 agrees at 8 bases. This CDR3 spans 13 amino acids. CDR1 LNHDA and CDR2 SQIVND come from the germline V gene (reference sequence). V trimming: 11 bases; J trimming: 3 bases; junction bases outside the gene matches: 8. The CDR3 nucleotides are TGTGCCGTCGGACAGGGTGTATACACTGAAGCTTTCTTT. It codes for CAVGQGVYTEAFF.

This sequence joins TRBV28 and TRBJ2-3; 8 positions match TRBD1. Trimming at V came to 5 bases and at J to 4 bases, leaving 17 bases not matched to a gene. This CDR3 is 18 amino acids long. The germline gives CDR1 MDHEN, CDR2 SYDVKM. In DNA form, the CDR3 reads TGTGCCAGCAGTCCCGTTCAGAGGACAGGGCCCAGGGCAGATACGCAGTATTTT. This codes for CASSPVQRTGPRADTQYF.

The V call is TRBV5-4, the J call TRBJ1-1, with 9 bases aligning to TRBD1. The CDR3 extends over 18 amino acids. With V trimmed by 4 bases and J by 1 base, 14 bases remained unmatched. Per germline, CDR1 SGHNT and CDR2 YYREEE (reference sequence). The CDR3 spells CASSPQLLTGGGNTEAFF. CDR3 in DNA: TGTGCCAGCAGCCCGCAACTTTTGACAGGGGGAGGGAACACTGAAGCTTTCTTT.

The rearrangement uses TRBV24-1 and TRBJ2-1, with a possible D match to TRBD2 (6 bases). The CDR3 is made up of 21 amino acids. The germline V gene has CDR1 KGHDR and CDR2 SFDVKD. Trimming shortened V by 1 base and J by 4 bases, and 28 bases separated the two germline ends. The DNA of the CDR3 is TGTGCCACCAGTGATTTCACTCGGGACTCAACCAAAGCGGGCAGATACAATGAGCAGTTCTTC. Translation: CATSDFTRDSTKAGRYNEQFF.

V gene TRBV2 combines with J gene TRBJ2-7; TRBD2 matches at 10 bases. Germline CDR1 reads SNHLY; CDR2 reads FYNNEI. Unmatched junction bases numbered 9, after V lost 3 bases and J lost 7 bases. This CDR3 has 15 amino acids. The CDR3 protein is CASSDISGGAREQYF. The CDR3 DNA is TGTGCCAGCAGTGATATAAGCGGGGGGGCACGAGAGCAGTACTTC. Drawing the rest from reference TRBV2 and TRBJ2-7, the complete variable domain is EPEVTQTPSHQVTQMGQEVILRCVPISNHLYFYWYRQILGQKVEFLVSFYNNEISEKSEIFDDQFSVERPDGSNFTLKIRSTKLEDSAMYFCASSDISGGAREQYFGPGTRLTVT.

This clone was counted only a few times. The rearrangement joins TRBV18 to TRBJ1-2; D gene uncertain. The V gene lost 2 bases and the J gene lost 4 bases, with 5 bases spanning the gap. The germline V gene has CDR1 KGHSH and CDR2 LQKENI. This CDR3 contains 12 residues. The DNA for the CDR3 is TGTGCCAGCTCACCAGAGGGCTATGGCTACACCTTC. Amino acid sequence: CASSPEGYGYTF.

This chain uses TRBV6-1 with TRBJ2-2, with 8 bases that match TRBD1. The CDR3 has 16 residues. J lost 4 bases, V lost 2 bases, and 6 bases had no gene match. The V gene's germline CDR1 is MNHNS and CDR2 SASEGT. CDR3 DNA sequence: TGTGCCAGCAGTGAATTAGTGACAGGGGCCACCGGGGAGCTGTTTTTT. The encoded protein is CASSELVTGATGELFF.

The rearrangement joins TRBV7-9 to TRBJ1-2; 8 nucleotides agree with TRBD1. Germline V gives CDR1 SEHNR, CDR2 FQNEAQ (reference sequence). Trimming cost V 2 bases and J 1 base; bases outside gene matches: 3. The CDR3 consists of 15 residues. CDR3 in DNA: TGTGCCAGCAGCTTAAAACAGGGGGTTAACTATGGCTACACCTTC. It translates to CASSLKQGVNYGYTF.

The chain recombines TRBV27 with TRBJ1-6; a possible D gene is TRBD1 (6 bases). With 2 bases removed from V and 4 bases from J, the gap between germline ends came to 9 bases. Germline V lookup: CDR1 MNHEY, CDR2 SMNVEV (reference sequence). The CDR3 has 15 amino acids. CDR3 region: CASSLGTTYNSPLHF. The DNA for the CDR3 is TGTGCCAGCAGTTTAGGGACAACTTATAATTCACCCCTCCACTTT.

This clone was seen only a few times. The rearrangement joins TRBV18 to TRBJ1-5; 9 nucleotides match TRBD1. Germline V gives CDR1 KGHSH, CDR2 LQKENI. The V gene end was trimmed by 2 bases and the J gene end by 4 bases; junction bases not matched to a gene: 6. The CDR3 extends over 16 amino acids. The CDR3 protein is CASSPFGQGNNQPQHF. DNA of the CDR3: TGTGCCAGCTCACCATTCGGACAGGGGAATAATCAGCCCCAGCATTTT.

The genes are TRBV2 and TRBJ2-1, with 8 positions matching TRBD1. Germline CDR1 is SNHLY and CDR2 is FYNNEI. CDR3 size: 14 residues. The J segment lost 7 bases and the V segment lost 6 bases, leaving 8 bases of the junction unmatched. The CDR3 loop is CASRPIQGANEQFF. The CDR3 DNA reads as TGTGCCAGCAGGCCAATTCAGGGGGCAAATGAGCAGTTCTTC.

The DNA for the CDR3 is TGTGCCAGCAGGATGAGAAGGACAGGGGATCAGCCCCAGCATTTT. This gives the protein CASRMRRTGDQPQHF. The genes are TRBV6-5 and TRBJ1-5; 9 positions match TRBD1. Trimming cost V 6 bases and J 5 bases; bases outside gene matches: 8. In germline, CDR1 is MNHEY, CDR2 SVGAGI. This CDR3 is 15 amino acids long.